This T cell receptor (beta chain) is from a study of blood T cell repertoires in COVID-19. Study summary: The origin of the acute and convalescent COVID-19 samples was the United States, Italy and Spain.

Data came from immunoSEQ multiplex PCR; TCRdb stores just in-frame clones and leaves some out. The sample includes about 110,000 clones, around 90% of them seen just once. The sequence came from a woman between 50 and 59 years old with acute or convalescent COVID-19. Sequencing was done on a sample of peripheral blood.

CDR3 amino acids: CASSSQNYGYTF. The DNA for the CDR3 is TGTGCCAGCAGCTCACAGAACTATGGCTACACCTTC. The rearrangement uses TRBV12-3 or TRBV12-4 and TRBJ1-2, with unresolved D. With 6 bases removed from V and 2 bases from J, the gap between germline ends came to 7 bases. The CDR3 is 12 residues long.